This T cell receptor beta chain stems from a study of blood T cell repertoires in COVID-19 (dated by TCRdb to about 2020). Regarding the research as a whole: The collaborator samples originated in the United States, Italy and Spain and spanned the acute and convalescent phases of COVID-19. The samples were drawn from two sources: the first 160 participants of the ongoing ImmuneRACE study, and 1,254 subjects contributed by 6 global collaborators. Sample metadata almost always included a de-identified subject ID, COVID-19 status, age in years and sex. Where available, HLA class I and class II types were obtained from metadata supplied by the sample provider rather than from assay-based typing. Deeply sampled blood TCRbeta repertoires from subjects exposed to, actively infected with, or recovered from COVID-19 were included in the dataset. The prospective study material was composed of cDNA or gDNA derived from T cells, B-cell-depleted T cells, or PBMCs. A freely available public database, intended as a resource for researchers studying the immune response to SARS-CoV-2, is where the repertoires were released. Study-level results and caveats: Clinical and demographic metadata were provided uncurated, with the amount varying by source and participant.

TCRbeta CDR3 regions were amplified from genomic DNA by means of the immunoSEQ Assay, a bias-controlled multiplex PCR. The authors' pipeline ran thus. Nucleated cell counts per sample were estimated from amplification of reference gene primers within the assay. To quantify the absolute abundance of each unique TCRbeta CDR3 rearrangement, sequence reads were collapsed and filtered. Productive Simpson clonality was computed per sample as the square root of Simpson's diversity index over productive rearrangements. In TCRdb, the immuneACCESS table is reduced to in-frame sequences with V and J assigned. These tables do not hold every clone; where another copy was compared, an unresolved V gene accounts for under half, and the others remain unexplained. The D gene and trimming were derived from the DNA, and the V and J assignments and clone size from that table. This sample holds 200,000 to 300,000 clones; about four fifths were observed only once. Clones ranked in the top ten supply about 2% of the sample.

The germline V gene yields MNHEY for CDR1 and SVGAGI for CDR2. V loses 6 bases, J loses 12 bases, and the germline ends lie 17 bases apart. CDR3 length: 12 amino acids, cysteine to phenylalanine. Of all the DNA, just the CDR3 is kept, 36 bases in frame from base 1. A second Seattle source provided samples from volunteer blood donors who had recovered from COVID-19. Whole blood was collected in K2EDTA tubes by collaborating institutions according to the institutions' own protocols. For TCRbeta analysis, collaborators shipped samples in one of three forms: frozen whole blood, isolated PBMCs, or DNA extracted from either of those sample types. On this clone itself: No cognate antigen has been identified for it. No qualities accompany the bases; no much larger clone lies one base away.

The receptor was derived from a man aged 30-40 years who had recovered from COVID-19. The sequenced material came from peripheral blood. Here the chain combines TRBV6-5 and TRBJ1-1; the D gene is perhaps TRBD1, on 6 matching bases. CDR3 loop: CASSAGGRGPFF. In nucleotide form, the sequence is TGTGCCAGCAGCGCGGGGGGCAGGGGCCCTTTCTTT.